A single sample gave rise to the 8 T cell receptor beta chains below, sequenced in a study of cytomegalovirus exposure and HLA in healthy donors (TCRdb year 2017). The library came from the immunoSEQ multiplex PCR assay. A mixture of 60 forward primers for TCR Vbeta segments and 13 reverse primers for TCR Jbeta segments was used in the multiplex PCR. The immuneACCESS repertoire file appears here via TCRdb, limited to in-frame rearrangements. These files lack a portion of the clones; in checked studies, under half of the deficit traces to unresolved V genes, and the cause of the others is not known. In all, the sample holds fewer than 250,000 clones, and about 80% of those were seen once. Of the sample, roughly 1.9% is held by the ten largest clones. The sample comprised PBMCs. All receptors come from a male donor in good health and CMV-seronegative.

This clone was counted a few times. The genes are TRBV5-1 and TRBJ2-3; D is possibly TRBD2 (6 bases). V gave up 4 bases and J gave up 0 bases, with 12 bases separating them. The germline gives CDR1 SGHRS, CDR2 YFSETQ. The CDR3 sequence is 15 residues long. The CDR3 nucleotides read TGCGCCAGCAGCCCCCGGGAGTCTAGCACAGATACGCAGTATTTT. Residues: CASSPRESSTDTQYF.

This rearrangement joins TRBV5-5 to TRBJ1-5; 10 positions match TRBD1. The trim removed 2 bases at V and 4 bases at J, leaving 6 bases unmatched. The CDR3 is made up of 16 amino acids. Germline CDR1 is SGHKS and CDR2 is YYEKEE (reference sequence). CDR3 DNA sequence: TGTGCCAGCAGCTTAAAGACAGGGGGCCTGAATCAGCCCCAGCATTTT. It specifies CASSLKTGGLNQPQHF.

The J gene is TRBJ2-1, the V gene TRBV19, with 11 bases identical to TRBD1. This CDR3 has 15 residues. Germline CDR1 is LNHDA and CDR2 is SQIVND (reference sequence). V lost 8 bases, J lost 6 bases, and 9 bases stayed unmatched. Written as DNA, the CDR3 is TGTGCCAGTGGACCGGGGGGACAGGGGGGCAATGAGCAGTTCTTC. The encoded protein is CASGPGGQGGNEQFF.

This chain connects TRBV7-2 to TRBJ2-3; no clear D. V lost 1 base and J lost 3, with 8 bases in between. The CDR3 is made up of 14 amino acids. The germline CDR1 and CDR2 sequences are SGHTA and FQGNSA. The CDR3 DNA reads TGTGCCAGCAGCTTAGACGGTGGTACAGATACGCAGTATTTT. This sequence encodes CASSLDGGTDTQYF.

The chain combines TRBV5-6 with TRBJ2-3; 11 bases align to TRBD2. The CDR3 spans 17 residues. Germline CDR1 is SGHDT and CDR2 is YYEEEE. Losses at the gene ends were 0 bases for V and 1 base for J; bases not matched to a gene: 4. The CDR3 is CASSLGLAGLRTDTQYF. The CDR3 DNA is TGTGCCAGCAGCTTGGGACTAGCGGGATTACGCACAGATACGCAGTATTTT. The variable domain in full, completed from reference TRBV5-6 and TRBJ2-3, reads DAGVTQSPTHLIKTRGQQVTLRCSPKSGHDTVSWYQQALGQGPQFIFQYYEEEERQRGNFPDRFSGHQFPNYSSELNVNALLLGDSALYLCASSLGLAGLRTDTQYFGPGTRLTVL.

The chain recombines TRBV4-3 with TRBJ2-2; D is possibly TRBD1 (6 bases). Germline CDR1 LGHNA, CDR2 YSLEER. The CDR3 has 15 amino acids. V lost 1 base and J 4 bases, leaving 10 bases between the germline ends. CDR3 bases: TGCGCCAGCAGCCAAGTGGCAGGGGTCACCGGGGAGCTGTTTTTT. Amino acid sequence: CASSQVAGVTGELFF.

The gene calls are TRBV5-1 and TRBJ1-2, with D perhaps matching TRBD1 (6 bases). This CDR3 contains 13 residues. From germline, CDR1 is SGHRS and CDR2 YFSETQ. Trimming cost V 2 bases and J 8 bases, with 13 bases left between them. The CDR3 DNA reads TGCGCCAGCAGCTTCGACAGGCTGCGGGGCTACACCTTC. As protein: CASSFDRLRGYTF.

This clone has a handful of counts. This sequence joins TRBV5-1 and TRBJ1-3; D ambiguous. The length of the CDR3 is 18 residues. Germline V CDR1 and CDR2: SGHRS, YFSETQ. The V gene lost 3 bases and the J gene lost 0 bases, with 19 bases spanning the gap. CDR3 residues: CASSSRRISLTSGNTIYF. The CDR3 region has the DNA TGCGCCAGCAGCTCACGCAGGATCAGCCTTACCTCTGGAAACACCATATATTTT.